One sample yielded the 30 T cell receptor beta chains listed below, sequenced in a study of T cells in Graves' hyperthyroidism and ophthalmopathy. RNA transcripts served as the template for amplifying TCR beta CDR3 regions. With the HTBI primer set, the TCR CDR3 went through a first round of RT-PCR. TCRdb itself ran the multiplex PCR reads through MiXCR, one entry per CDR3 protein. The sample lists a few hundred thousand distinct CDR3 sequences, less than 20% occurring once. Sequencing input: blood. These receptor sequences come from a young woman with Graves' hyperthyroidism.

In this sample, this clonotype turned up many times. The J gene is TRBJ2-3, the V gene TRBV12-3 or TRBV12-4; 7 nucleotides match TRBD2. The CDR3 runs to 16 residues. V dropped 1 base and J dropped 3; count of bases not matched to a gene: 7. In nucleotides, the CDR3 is TGTGCCAGCAGTTTAGTCGCGGGGGACGGAACAGATACGCAGTATTTT. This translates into CASSLVAGDGTDTQYF.

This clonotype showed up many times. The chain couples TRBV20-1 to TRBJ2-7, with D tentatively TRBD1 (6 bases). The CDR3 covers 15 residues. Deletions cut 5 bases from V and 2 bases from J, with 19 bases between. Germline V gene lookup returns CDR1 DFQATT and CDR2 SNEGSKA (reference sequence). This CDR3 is CSAPRSTGTTYEQYF. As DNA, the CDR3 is TGCAGTGCTCCCAGGTCGACCGGGACAACCTACGAGCAGTACTTC.

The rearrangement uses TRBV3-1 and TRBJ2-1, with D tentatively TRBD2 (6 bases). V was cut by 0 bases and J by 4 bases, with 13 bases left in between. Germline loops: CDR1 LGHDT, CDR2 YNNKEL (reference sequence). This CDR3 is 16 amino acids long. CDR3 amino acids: CASSQDAGLAYNEQFF. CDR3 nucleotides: TGTGCCAGCAGCCAAGATGCGGGGCTGGCGTACAATGAGCAGTTCTTC.

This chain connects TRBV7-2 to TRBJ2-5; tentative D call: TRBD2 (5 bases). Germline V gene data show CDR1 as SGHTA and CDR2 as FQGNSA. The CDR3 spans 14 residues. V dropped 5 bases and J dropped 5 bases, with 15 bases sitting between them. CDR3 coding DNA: TGTGCCAGCAGCCTTAGAGGGCCCTTGGAGACCCAGTACTTC. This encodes CASSLRGPLETQYF.

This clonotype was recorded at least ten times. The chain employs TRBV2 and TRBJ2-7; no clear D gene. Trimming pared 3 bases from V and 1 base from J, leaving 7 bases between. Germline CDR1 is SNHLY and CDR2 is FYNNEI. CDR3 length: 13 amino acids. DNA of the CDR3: TGTGCCAGCAGTGATTCACTGTCCTACGAGCAGTACTTC. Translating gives CASSDSLSYEQYF.

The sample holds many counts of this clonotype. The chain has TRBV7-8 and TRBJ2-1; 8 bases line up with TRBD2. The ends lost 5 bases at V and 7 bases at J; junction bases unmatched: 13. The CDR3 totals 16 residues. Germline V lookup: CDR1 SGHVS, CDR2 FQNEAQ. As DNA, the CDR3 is TGTGCCAGCAGCCTAAGCGGGAGCCAAGTCGGTAATGAGCAGTTCTTC. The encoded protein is CASSLSGSQVGNEQFF.

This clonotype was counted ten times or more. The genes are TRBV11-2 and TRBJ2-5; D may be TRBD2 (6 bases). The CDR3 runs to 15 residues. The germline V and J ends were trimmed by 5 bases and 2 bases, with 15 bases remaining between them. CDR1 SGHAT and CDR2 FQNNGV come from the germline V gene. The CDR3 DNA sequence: TGTGCCAGCAGCCCCCAGGTGGAGGGACAAGAGACCCAGTACTTC. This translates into CASSPQVEGQETQYF.

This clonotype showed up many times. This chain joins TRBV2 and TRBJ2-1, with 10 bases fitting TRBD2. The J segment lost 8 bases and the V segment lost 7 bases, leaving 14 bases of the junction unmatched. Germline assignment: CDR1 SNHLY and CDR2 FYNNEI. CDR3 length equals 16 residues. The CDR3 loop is CASTEVGGLAGDEQFF. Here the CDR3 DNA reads TGTGCCAGCACCGAGGTGGGGGGCCTAGCGGGAGATGAGCAGTTCTTC.

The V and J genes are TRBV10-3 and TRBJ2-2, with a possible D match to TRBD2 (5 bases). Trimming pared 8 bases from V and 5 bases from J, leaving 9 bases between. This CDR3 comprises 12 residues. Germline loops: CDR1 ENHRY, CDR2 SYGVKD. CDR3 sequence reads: CAIPRGTGELFF. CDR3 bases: TGTGCCATCCCACGGGGTACCGGGGAGCTGTTTTTT.

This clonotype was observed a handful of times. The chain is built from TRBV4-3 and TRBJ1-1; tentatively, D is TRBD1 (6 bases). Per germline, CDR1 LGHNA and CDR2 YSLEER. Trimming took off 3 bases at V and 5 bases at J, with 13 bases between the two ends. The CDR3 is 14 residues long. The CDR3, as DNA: TGCGCCAGCAGCCATAGGGGGATGGGGACTGAAGCTTTCTTT. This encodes CASSHRGMGTEAFF.

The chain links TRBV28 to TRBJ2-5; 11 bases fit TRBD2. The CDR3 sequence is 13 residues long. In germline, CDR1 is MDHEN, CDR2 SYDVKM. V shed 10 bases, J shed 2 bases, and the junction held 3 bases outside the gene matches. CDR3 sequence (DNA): TGTGCCACCAGACTAGCGGGGCAAGAGACCCAGTACTTC. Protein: CATRLAGQETQYF.

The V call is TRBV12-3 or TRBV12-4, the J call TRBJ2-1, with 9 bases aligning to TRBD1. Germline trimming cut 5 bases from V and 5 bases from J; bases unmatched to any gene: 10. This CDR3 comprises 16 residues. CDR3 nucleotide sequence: TGTGCCAGCAGTCACGGGACCGGGACAGGGAACAATGAGCAGTTCTTC. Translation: CASSHGTGTGNNEQFF.

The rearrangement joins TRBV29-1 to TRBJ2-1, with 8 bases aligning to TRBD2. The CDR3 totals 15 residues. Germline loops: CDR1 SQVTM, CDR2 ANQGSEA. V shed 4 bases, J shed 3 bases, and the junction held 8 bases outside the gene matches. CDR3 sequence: CSVGLAGKNYNEQFF. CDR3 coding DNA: TGCAGCGTTGGGTTAGCGGGAAAAAACTACAATGAGCAGTTCTTC.

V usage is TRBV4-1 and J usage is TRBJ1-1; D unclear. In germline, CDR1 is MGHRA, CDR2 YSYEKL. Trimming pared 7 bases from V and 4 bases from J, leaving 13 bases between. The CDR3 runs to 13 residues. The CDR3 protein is CASNQPFGTEAFF. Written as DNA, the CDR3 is TGCGCCAGCAATCAGCCTTTCGGCACTGAAGCTTTCTTT.

The CDR3 DNA follows: TGCAGCGTGTCGGGACAACACTACGAGCAGTACTTC. It yields the protein CSVSGQHYEQYF. V and J are TRBV29-1 and TRBJ2-7; D might be TRBD1 (6 bases). With 6 bases removed from V and 3 bases from J, the gap between germline ends came to 12 bases. This CDR3 is built from 12 residues. From germline, CDR1 is SQVTM and CDR2 ANQGSEA.

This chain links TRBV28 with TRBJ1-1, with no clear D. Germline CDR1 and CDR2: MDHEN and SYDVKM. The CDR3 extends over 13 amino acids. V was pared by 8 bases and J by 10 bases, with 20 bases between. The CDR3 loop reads CASGVRTPRVAFF. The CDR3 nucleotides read TGTGCCAGCGGTGTTCGGACTCCTCGGGTAGCTTTCTTT.

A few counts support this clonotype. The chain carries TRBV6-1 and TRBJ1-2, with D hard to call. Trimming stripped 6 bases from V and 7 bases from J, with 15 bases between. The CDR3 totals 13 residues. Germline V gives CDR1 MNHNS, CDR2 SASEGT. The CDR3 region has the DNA TGTGCCAGCAGGAGTGGCGATATCGGTGGCTACACCTTC. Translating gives CASRSGDIGGYTF.

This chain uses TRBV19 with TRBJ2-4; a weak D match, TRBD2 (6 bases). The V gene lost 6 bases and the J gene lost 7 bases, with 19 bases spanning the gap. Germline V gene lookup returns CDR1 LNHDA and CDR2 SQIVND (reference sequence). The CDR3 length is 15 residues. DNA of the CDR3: TGTGCCAGTAGCCCGAAGGGATATGGGGGGAACATTCAGTACTTC. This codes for CASSPKGYGGNIQYF.

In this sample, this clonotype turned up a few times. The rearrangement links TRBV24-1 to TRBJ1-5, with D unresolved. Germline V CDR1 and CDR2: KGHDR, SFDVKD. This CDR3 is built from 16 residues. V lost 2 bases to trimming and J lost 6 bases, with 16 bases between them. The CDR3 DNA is TGTGCCACCAGTGATTCGGGCGGGGAAGTCGGTCAGCCCCAGCATTTT. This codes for CATSDSGGEVGQPQHF.

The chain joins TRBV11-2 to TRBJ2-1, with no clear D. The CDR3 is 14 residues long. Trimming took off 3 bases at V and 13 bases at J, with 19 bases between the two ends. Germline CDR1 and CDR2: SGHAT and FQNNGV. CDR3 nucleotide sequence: TGTGCCAGCAGCTTCCCGCTCGTTTCAGCGATCCAGTTCTTC. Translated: CASSFPLVSAIQFF.

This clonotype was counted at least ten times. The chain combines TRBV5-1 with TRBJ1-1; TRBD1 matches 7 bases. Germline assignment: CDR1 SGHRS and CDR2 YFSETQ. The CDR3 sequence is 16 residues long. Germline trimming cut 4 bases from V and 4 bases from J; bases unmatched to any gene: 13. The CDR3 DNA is TGCGCCAGCAGCAAGGACCCACAGGGGTTGGGCACTGAAGCTTTCTTT. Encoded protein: CASSKDPQGLGTEAFF.

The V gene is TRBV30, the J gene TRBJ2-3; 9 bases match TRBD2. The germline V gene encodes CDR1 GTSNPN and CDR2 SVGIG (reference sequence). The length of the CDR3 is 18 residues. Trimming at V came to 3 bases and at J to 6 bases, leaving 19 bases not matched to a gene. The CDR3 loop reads CAWSPHGDSGSDMDTQYF. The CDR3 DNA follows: TGTGCCTGGAGCCCCCACGGGGATAGCGGGAGTGATATGGATACGCAGTATTTT.

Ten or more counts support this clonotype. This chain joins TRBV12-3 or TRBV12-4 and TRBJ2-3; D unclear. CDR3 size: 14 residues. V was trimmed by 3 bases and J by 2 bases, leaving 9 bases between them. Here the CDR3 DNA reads TGTGCCAGCAGTTTTCAGACCTTCACAGATACGCAGTATTTT. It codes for CASSFQTFTDTQYF.

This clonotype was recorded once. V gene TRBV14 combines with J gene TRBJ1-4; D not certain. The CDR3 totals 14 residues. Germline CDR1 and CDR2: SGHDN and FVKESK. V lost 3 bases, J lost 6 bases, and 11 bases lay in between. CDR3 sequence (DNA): TGTGCCAGCAGCCACACCGGGCTTCATGAAAAACTGTTTTTT. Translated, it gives CASSHTGLHEKLFF.

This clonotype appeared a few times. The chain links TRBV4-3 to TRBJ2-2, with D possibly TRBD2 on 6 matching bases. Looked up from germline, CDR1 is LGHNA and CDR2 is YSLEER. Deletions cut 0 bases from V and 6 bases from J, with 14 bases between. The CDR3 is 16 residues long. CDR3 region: CASSQEAGGNAGELFF. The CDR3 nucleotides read TGCGCCAGCAGCCAAGAGGCCGGGGGAAACGCCGGGGAGCTGTTTTTT.

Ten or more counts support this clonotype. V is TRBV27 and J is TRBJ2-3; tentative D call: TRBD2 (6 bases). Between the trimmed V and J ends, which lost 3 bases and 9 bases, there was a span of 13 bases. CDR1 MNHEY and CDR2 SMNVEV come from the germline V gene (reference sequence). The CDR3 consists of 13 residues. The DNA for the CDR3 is TGTGCCAGCAGTTTTGGGACTCTCACCACGCAGTATTTT. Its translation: CASSFGTLTTQYF.

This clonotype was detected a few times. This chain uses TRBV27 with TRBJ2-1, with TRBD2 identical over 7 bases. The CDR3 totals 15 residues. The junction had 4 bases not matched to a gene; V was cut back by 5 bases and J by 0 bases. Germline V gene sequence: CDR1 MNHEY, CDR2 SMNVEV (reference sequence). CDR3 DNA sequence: TGTGCCAGCAGTCCTCAGCGGGGCTCCTACAATGAGCAGTTCTTC. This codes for CASSPQRGSYNEQFF.

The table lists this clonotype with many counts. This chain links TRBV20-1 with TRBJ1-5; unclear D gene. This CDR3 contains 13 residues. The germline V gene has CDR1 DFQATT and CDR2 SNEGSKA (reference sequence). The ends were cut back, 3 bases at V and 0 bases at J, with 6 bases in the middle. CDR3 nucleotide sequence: TGCAGTGCTAGTGGTGATAGCAATCAGCCCCAGCATTTT. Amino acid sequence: CSASGDSNQPQHF.

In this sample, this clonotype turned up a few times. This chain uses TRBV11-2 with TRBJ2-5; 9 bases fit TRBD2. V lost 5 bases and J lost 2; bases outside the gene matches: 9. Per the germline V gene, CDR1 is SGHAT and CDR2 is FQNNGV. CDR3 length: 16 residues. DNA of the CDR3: TGTGCCAGCAGCCAGGGGACTAGCTATACACAAGAGACCCAGTACTTC. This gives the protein CASSQGTSYTQETQYF.

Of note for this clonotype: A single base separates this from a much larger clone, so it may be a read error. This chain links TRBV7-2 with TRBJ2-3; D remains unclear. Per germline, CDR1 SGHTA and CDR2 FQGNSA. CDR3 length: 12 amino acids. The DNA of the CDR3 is TGTGGCAGCAGCTTGCGGAGTGATACGCAGTATTTT. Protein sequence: CGSSLRSDTQYF.